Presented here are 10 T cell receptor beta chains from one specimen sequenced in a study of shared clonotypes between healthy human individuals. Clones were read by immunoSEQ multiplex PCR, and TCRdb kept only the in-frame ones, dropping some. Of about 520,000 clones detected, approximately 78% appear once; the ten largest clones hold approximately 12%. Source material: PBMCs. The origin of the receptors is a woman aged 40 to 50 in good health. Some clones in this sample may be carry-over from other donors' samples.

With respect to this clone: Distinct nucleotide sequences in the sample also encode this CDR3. The CDR3 reads CASSIGGSSDTQYF. The DNA for the CDR3 is TGTGCCAGTAGTATAGGTGGGAGTTCAGATACGCAGTATTTT. The chain has TRBV19 and TRBJ2-3; possible D gene TRBD2, 5 bases. Trimming left V 1 base short and J 4 bases short, with 9 bases between. The CDR3 sequence is 14 residues long. CDR1 and CDR2 (germline): LNHDA, SQIVND (reference sequence).

As DNA, the CDR3 is TGTGCCAGCAGCTTAGACCTCGACAGGGTGGGTTCAGGAAACATTCAGTACTTC. This encodes CASSLDLDRVGSGNIQYF. The chain joins TRBV11-2 to TRBJ2-4, with TRBD1 identical over 7 bases. The CDR3 has 18 residues. The junction had 14 bases not matched to a gene; V was cut back by 0 bases and J by 6 bases. The V gene's germline CDR1 is SGHAT and CDR2 FQNNGV.

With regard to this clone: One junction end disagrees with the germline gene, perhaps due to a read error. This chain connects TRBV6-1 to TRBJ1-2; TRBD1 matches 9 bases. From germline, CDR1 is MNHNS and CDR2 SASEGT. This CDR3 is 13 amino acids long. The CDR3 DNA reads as TGTGCCAGCAGTGAATCGTTGCCCGGGACAGGGAGATTC. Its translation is CASSESLPGTGRF.

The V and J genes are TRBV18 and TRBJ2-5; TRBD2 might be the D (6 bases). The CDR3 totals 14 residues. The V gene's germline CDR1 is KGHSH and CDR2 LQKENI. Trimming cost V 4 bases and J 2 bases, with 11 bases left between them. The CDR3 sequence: CASSRSGSQETQYF. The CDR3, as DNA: TGTGCCAGCTCACGATCCGGGAGTCAAGAGACCCAGTACTTC.

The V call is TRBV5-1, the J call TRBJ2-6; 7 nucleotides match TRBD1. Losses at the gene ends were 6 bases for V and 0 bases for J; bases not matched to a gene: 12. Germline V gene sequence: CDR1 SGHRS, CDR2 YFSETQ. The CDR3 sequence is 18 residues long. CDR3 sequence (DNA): TGCGCCAGCACCCCCGGTGACAGGGCGGTCTCTGGGGCCAACGTCCTGACTTTC. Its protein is CASTPGDRAVSGANVLTF. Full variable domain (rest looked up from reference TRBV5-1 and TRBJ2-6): KAGVTQTPRYLIKTRGQQVTLSCSPISGHRSVSWYQQTPGQGLQFLFEYFSETQRNKGNFPGRFSGRQFSNSRSEMNVSTLELGDSALYLCASTPGDRAVSGANVLTFGAGSRLTVL.

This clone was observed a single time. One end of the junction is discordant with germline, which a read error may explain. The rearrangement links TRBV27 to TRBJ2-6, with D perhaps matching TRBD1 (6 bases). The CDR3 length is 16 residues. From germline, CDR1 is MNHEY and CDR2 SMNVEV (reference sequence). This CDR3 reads CPNSFQGPNRANVLTF. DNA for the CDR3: TGCCCTAACTCCTTTCAGGGGCCTAATAGGGCCAACGTCCTGACTTTC. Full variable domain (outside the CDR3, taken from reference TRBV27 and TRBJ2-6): EAQVTQNPRYLITVTGKKLTVTCSQNMNHEYMSWYRQDPGLGLRQIYYSMNVEVTDKGDVPEGYKVSRKEKRNFPLILESPSPNQTSLYFCPNSFQGPNRANVLTFGAGSRLTVL.

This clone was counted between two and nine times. CDR3 protein: CASSDPSGGFWNQPQHF. Written as DNA, the CDR3 is TGCGCCAGCAGTGACCCGTCGGGAGGTTTTTGGAATCAGCCCCAGCATTTT. The chain couples TRBV10-1 to TRBJ1-5; no clear D. CDR1 is WNHNN and CDR2 is SYGVQD in the germline V gene (reference sequence). There are 17 residues in the CDR3. Between the trimmed V and J ends, which lost 3 bases and 4 bases, there was a span of 19 bases.

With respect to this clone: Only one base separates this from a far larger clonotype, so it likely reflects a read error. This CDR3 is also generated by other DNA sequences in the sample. DNA for the CDR3: TGTGCCAGCAGGAACCGGGGGACTGAAGCTTTCTTC. This codes for CASRNRGTEAFF. V gene TRBV6-4 combines with J gene TRBJ1-1, with a weak D call TRBD1 (5 bases). Germline-derived CDR1 and CDR2 are MRHNA and SNTAGT. The CDR3 contains 12 residues.

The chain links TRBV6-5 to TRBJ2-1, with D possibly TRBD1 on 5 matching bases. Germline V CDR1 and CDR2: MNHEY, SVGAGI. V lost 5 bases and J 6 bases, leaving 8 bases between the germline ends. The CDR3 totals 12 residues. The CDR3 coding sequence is TGTGCCAGCAGTCCAGGGCTCAATGAGCAGTTCTTC. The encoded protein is CASSPGLNEQFF.

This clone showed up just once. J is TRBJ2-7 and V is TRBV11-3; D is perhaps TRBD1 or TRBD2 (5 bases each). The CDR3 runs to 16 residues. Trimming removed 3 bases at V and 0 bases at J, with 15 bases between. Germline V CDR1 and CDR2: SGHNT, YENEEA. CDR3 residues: CASSLGNRRSSYEQYF. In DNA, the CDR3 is TGTGCCAGCAGCTTGGGGAACAGGAGGAGCTCCTACGAGCAGTACTTC.